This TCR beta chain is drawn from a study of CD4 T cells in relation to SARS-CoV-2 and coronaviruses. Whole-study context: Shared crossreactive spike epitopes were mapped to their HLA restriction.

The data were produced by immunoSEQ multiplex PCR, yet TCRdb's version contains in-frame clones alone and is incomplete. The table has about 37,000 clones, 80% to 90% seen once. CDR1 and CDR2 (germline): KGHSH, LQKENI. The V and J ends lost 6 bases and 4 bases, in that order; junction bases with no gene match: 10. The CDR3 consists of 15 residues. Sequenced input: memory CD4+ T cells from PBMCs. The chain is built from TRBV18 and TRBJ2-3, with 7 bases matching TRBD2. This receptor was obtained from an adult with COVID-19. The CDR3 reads CASSPLSGNADTQYF. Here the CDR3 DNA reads TGTGCCAGCTCCCCCCTCAGCGGGAACGCAGATACGCAGTATTTT.